Following are 14 T cell receptor beta chains from one sample sequenced in a study of CD4+ T cells in melanoma. Sequencing was performed with immunoSEQ multiplex PCR; in TCRdb, only in-frame clones are kept and a portion is missing. The data show roughly 120,000 clones, over 80% seen once. Sequenced: peripheral blood. All receptors derive from a human donor with melanoma.

This chain joins TRBV6-6 and TRBJ2-4, with 7 bases matching TRBD1. The CDR3 is 14 residues long. Germline CDR1 MNHNY, CDR2 SVGAGI (reference sequence). Trimming at V came to 8 bases and at J to 7 bases, leaving 11 bases not matched to a gene. CDR3: CASEKRGLENIQYF. CDR3 coding DNA: TGTGCCAGCGAGAAGAGGGGGCTTGAGAACATTCAGTACTTC.

CDR3: CASSLVEWGTGELFF. DNA of the CDR3: TGTGCCAGCAGCTTAGTCGAGTGGGGGACCGGGGAGCTGTTTTTT. The rearrangement links TRBV7-9 to TRBJ2-2; either TRBD1 or TRBD2 may fit D (5 bases each). The length of the CDR3 is 15 residues. Per germline, CDR1 SEHNR and CDR2 FQNEAQ (reference sequence). V gave up 1 base and J gave up 5 bases, with 11 bases separating them.

The chain links TRBV19 to TRBJ2-2, with 7 bases fitting TRBD2. This CDR3 has 13 amino acids. Germline CDR1 is LNHDA and CDR2 is SQIVND (reference sequence). Trimming removed 8 bases from V and 7 bases from J; junction bases left unmatched: 7. The CDR3 is CASSSGEGGELFF. DNA of the CDR3: TGTGCCAGTTCGAGCGGGGAGGGCGGGGAGCTGTTTTTT.

The chain uses TRBV7-9 and TRBJ2-5; D is unclear. The CDR3 extends over 14 amino acids. Trimming took off 1 base at V and 8 bases at J, with 14 bases between the two ends. Germline values: CDR1 SEHNR, CDR2 FQNEAQ (reference sequence). CDR3 protein: CASSLVMGTATQYF. CDR3 DNA: TGTGCCAGCAGCTTAGTTATGGGAACAGCCACCCAGTACTTC. Full variable domain (missing parts from reference TRBV7-9 and TRBJ2-5): DTGVSQNPRHKITKRGQNVTFRCDPISEHNRLYWYRQTLGQGPEFLTYFQNEAQLEKSRLLSDRFSAERPKGSFSTLEIQRTEQGDSAMYLCASSLVMGTATQYFGPGTRLLVL.

CDR3 in DNA: TGTGCCAGCAGCACACATCCGGGACTAGGAGACAATGAGCAGTTCTTC. Translation: CASSTHPGLGDNEQFF. The chain has TRBV9 and TRBJ2-1, with 8 bases matching TRBD2. J gave up 5 bases and V 4 bases, and 11 bases lay outside the gene matches. The CDR3 loop spans 16 amino acids. CDR1 is SGDLS, CDR2 YYNGEE, per germline.

The chain combines TRBV6-5 with TRBJ2-5; 10 nucleotides line up with TRBD2. This CDR3 is built from 15 residues. Looked up from germline, CDR1 is MNHEY and CDR2 is SVGAGI. Losses at the gene ends were 5 bases for V and 5 bases for J; bases not matched to a gene: 8. CDR3 protein: CASSHTGLATETQYF. The CDR3 DNA is TGTGCCAGCAGTCATACGGGACTAGCGACGGAGACCCAGTACTTC.

The chain carries TRBV5-4 and TRBJ2-7; possible D gene TRBD2, 6 bases. Trimming left V 2 bases short and J 5 bases short, with 17 bases between. CDR1 is SGHNT, CDR2 YYREEE, per germline (reference sequence). The CDR3 extends over 15 amino acids. The CDR3 DNA reads TGTGCCAGCAGCTTAACCGGGGGAGACCCGGACGAGCAGTACTTC. Its translation is CASSLTGGDPDEQYF.

The rearrangement joins TRBV9 to TRBJ1-1; D is uncertain. The CDR3 is 14 residues long. In germline, CDR1 is SGDLS, CDR2 YYNGEE. Trimming cost V 0 bases and J 6 bases, with 12 bases left between them. DNA of the CDR3: TGTGCCAGCAGCGTAGCCCCTGTGACACCTGAAGCTTTCTTT. The encoded protein is CASSVAPVTPEAFF. The full variable domain, rest sourced from reference TRBV9 and TRBJ1-1, is DSGVTQTPKHLITATGQRVTLRCSPRSGDLSVYWYQQSLDQGLQFLIQYYNGEERAKGNILERFSAQQFPDLHSELNLSSLELGDSALYFCASSVAPVTPEAFFGQGTRLTVV.

With respect to this clone: One end of the junction does not line up with germline, which may come from a read error. The genes are TRBV29-1 and TRBJ1-1; D call uncertain. Germline assignment: CDR1 SQVTM and CDR2 ANQGSEA. The CDR3 extends over 13 amino acids. Written as DNA, the CDR3 is TGCAGCATCCAACTTGACCCGAACTCTGAAGCTTTCTTT. Translated, it gives CSIQLDPNSEAFF.

This clone appeared a single time. V is TRBV7-6 and J is TRBJ2-6; 8 bases are a match to TRBD1. CDR3 length equals 19 residues. Per germline, CDR1 SGHVS and CDR2 FNYEAQ. V was clipped by 5 bases and J by 0 bases; unmatched bases: 12. This CDR3 is CASSPQTGAYGSGANVLTF. In DNA, the CDR3 is TGTGCCAGCAGCCCGCAGACAGGGGCATACGGCTCTGGGGCCAACGTCCTGACTTTC. Full variable domain (rest looked up from reference TRBV7-6 and TRBJ2-6): GAGVSQSPRYKVTKRGQDVALRCDPISGHVSLYWYRQALGQGPEFLTYFNYEAQQDKSGLPNDRFSAERPEGSISTLTIQRTEQRDSAMYRCASSPQTGAYGSGANVLTFGAGSRLTVL.

V and J are TRBV7-2 and TRBJ2-7; the match to TRBD2 covers 8 bases. Per the germline V gene, CDR1 is SGHTA and CDR2 is FQGNSA. The CDR3 loop spans 14 amino acids. Trimming took 2 bases from V and 5 from J; bases not matched to a gene: 5. As DNA, the CDR3 is TGTGCCAGCAGCTTATGGCGGGAGGTTGACGAGCAGTACTTC. It encodes CASSLWREVDEQYF.

V usage is TRBV7-8 and J usage is TRBJ1-1; D is possibly TRBD1 (6 bases). The CDR3 length is 13 residues. V lost 5 bases to trimming and J lost 3 bases, with 10 bases between them. Germline assignment: CDR1 SGHVS and CDR2 FQNEAQ. The CDR3 DNA is TGTGCCAGCAGCCCCAAGGGGGACACTGAAGCTTTCTTT. The encoded protein is CASSPKGDTEAFF.

This chain uses TRBV6-6 with TRBJ2-1; D is possibly TRBD1 (6 bases). The V gene lost 0 bases and the J gene lost 5 bases, with 14 bases spanning the gap. Germline CDR1 is MNHNY and CDR2 is SVGAGI (reference sequence). This CDR3 contains 16 residues. The CDR3: CASSYSQPGHNNEQFF. The DNA for the CDR3 is TGTGCCAGCAGTTACTCGCAGCCGGGACATAACAATGAGCAGTTCTTC.

The chain is built from TRBV28 and TRBJ1-2; D perhaps matches TRBD1 (6 bases). The CDR3 loop spans 15 amino acids. Germline V gene lookup returns CDR1 MDHEN and CDR2 SYDVKM. V lost 3 bases to trimming and J lost 7 bases, with 18 bases between them. The CDR3 DNA sequence: TGTGCCAGCAGTTTCGGCCTAACAGGGAGGGGTGGCTACACCTTC. Translated, it gives CASSFGLTGRGGYTF.